Shown below are 10 T cell receptor beta chains from a single sample sequenced in a study of blood T cell repertoires in COVID-19. The data were produced by immunoSEQ multiplex PCR, yet TCRdb's version contains in-frame clones alone and is incomplete. The data show approximately 270,000 clones, with around 90% seen just once and roughly 2.9% held by the top ten. Sequenced input: PBMCs or T cells enriched from blood (not recorded which). The receptor source for this set is a man aged 35 to 55 who had been exposed to COVID-19.

The chain carries TRBV27 and TRBJ2-7, with TRBD1 identical over 9 bases. V gave up 5 bases and J gave up 6 bases; unmatched junction bases: 8. CDR3 length equals 14 residues. The V gene's germline CDR1 is MNHEY and CDR2 SMNVEV (reference sequence). CDR3: CASSLGQGFVEQYF. DNA of the CDR3: TGTGCCAGCAGTCTGGGACAGGGTTTTGTCGAGCAGTACTTC.

The V gene is TRBV15, the J gene TRBJ1-3; unclear D gene. Trimming cost V 5 bases and J 0 bases, with 11 bases left between them. The germline CDR1 and CDR2 sequences are LNHNV and YYDKDF (reference sequence). The CDR3 has 15 amino acids. The CDR3 nucleotides read TGTGCCACCAGCGGGAGCCGTAGCTCTGGAAACACCATATATTTT. Its protein product is CATSGSRSSGNTIYF.

The chain is built from TRBV6-4 and TRBJ1-5, with TRBD1 matching 7 bases. There are 17 residues in the CDR3. CDR1 MRHNA and CDR2 SNTAGT come from the germline V gene. The V gene end was trimmed by 6 bases and the J gene end by 6 bases; junction bases not matched to a gene: 17. Here the CDR3 DNA reads TGTGCCAGCAGCCTACATAGAAAGGACAGGCTCAGTCAGCCCCAGCATTTT. Translated, it gives CASSLHRKDRLSQPQHF.

The chain joins TRBV5-4 to TRBJ2-3, with 9 bases aligning to TRBD2. The CDR3 covers 16 residues. With 2 bases clipped from V and 2 bases from J, the junction kept 6 bases outside the gene matches. Germline lookup yields CDR1 SGHNT and CDR2 YYREEE (reference sequence). The CDR3 is CASSFEAGGVTDTQYF. In DNA, the CDR3 is TGTGCCAGCAGCTTTGAAGCGGGAGGTGTCACAGATACGCAGTATTTT.

The chain couples TRBV7-8 to TRBJ1-2; TRBD1 matches at 7 bases. This CDR3 is built from 14 residues. The V and J ends lost 5 bases and 4 bases, in that order; junction bases with no gene match: 7. Germline-derived CDR1 and CDR2 are SGHVS and FQNEAQ. The CDR3: CASSARDSGYGYTF. As DNA, the CDR3 is TGTGCCAGCAGCGCGAGGGACAGTGGCTATGGCTACACCTTC.

Only one count was recorded for this clone. The chain is built from TRBV14 and TRBJ1-4; D not resolved. This CDR3 spans 15 amino acids. Germline V gene sequence: CDR1 SGHDN, CDR2 FVKESK. The V and J ends lost 4 bases and 2 bases respectively, with 11 bases between them. CDR3 amino acids: CASSREAATNEKLFF. The CDR3 nucleotides read TGTGCCAGCAGCCGGGAGGCTGCGACTAATGAAAAACTGTTTTTT.

The CDR3: CASSPLVLQNIQYF. For the CDR3, the DNA is TGCGCCAGCAGCCCACTAGTTCTCCAAAACATTCAGTACTTC. The J gene is TRBJ2-4, the V gene TRBV4-1; D perhaps matches TRBD2 (5 bases). This CDR3 region has 14 residues. Deletions cut 4 bases from V and 5 bases from J, with 12 bases between. From germline, CDR1 is MGHRA and CDR2 YSYEKL.

This clone is a singleton in its sample. The chain links TRBV20-1 to TRBJ1-1, with a possible D match to TRBD1 (5 bases). Germline V gene lookup returns CDR1 DFQATT and CDR2 SNEGSKA (reference sequence). This CDR3 has 11 amino acids. The CDR3 loop is CRGGLNTEAFF. Here the CDR3 DNA reads TGCAGGGGGGGATTGAACACTGAAGCTTTCTTT.

The V and J genes are TRBV30 and TRBJ1-1; tentatively, D is TRBD1 (6 bases). Germline CDR1 is GTSNPN and CDR2 is SVGIG (reference sequence). This CDR3 has 14 residues. Trimming pared 6 bases from V and 0 bases from J, leaving 14 bases between. As DNA, the CDR3 is TGTGCCTGTTTCCGGGACAACTTGAACACTGAAGCTTTCTTT. Translated, it gives CACFRDNLNTEAFF.

The chain combines TRBV5-4 with TRBJ2-1; 14 bases match TRBD2. Germline values: CDR1 SGHNT, CDR2 YYREEE (reference sequence). Trimming took 2 bases from V and 9 from J; bases not matched to a gene: 4. The CDR3 covers 15 residues. The CDR3 DNA is TGTGCCAGCAGCTTCGGACTAGCGGGAGGAATTGAGCAGTTCTTC. Encoded protein: CASSFGLAGGIEQFF.